This T cell receptor beta chain was retrieved from a study of blood T cell repertoires in COVID-19. Study as a whole: T cells, B-cell-depleted T cells, or PBMCs provided the cDNA or gDNA that served as material.

Measured with immunoSEQ multiplex PCR; TCRdb has only the in-frame clones, and not every one. The sample carries some 38,000 clones, more than 75% recorded once. What was sequenced was peripheral blood. This TCR came from a man in his 70s with acute or convalescent COVID-19.

CDR3 sequence: CASSISWDRPTGELFF. In DNA, the CDR3 is TGTGCCAGTAGTATTAGTTGGGACAGACCCACCGGGGAGCTGTTTTTT. This chain connects TRBV19 to TRBJ2-2; 7 bases match TRBD1. Germline loops: CDR1 LNHDA, CDR2 SQIVND (reference sequence). The trim removed 3 bases at V and 4 bases at J, leaving 8 bases unmatched. CDR3 length equals 16 residues.